In its sample, the clone carrying this T cell receptor beta chain was seen many times. Its antigen is as yet unknown. This sample was taken from a study of human T cells and chemical hapten exposure. The wider study: Largely, small differences in pooled library volume made per-sample TCR yields vary.

Using its own MiXCR run on the RACE reads, TCRdb lists one record per CDR3 protein. Of some 400,000 distinct CDR3 sequences listed, 4.8% are singletons. Study-level results: While controls formed fewer of them, expanded TCRs formed significantly more large CDR3 similarity clusters.

Per germline, CDR1 SGHDT and CDR2 YYEEEE. Trimming removed 2 bases at V and 12 bases at J, with 12 bases between. This CDR3 has 12 residues. Specified time point: patch test 1, 2 weeks after DPC sensitization. Treatment indicated: therapeutic diphenylcyclopropenone sensitization with weekly scalp DPC. Non-pregnant alopecia patients aged 18 to 70, suitable for DPC therapy. This TCR was sampled from a woman in her 50s with alopecia areata. Some clones in this sample may be carry-over from other donors' samples. The specimen comprised whole blood, sampled in connection with sensitization to the hapten diphenylcyclopropenone (DPC). V is TRBV5-6 and J is TRBJ2-1; D gene ambiguous. The CDR3 bases are TGTGCCAGCAGCTTTGTCTCTGTAGGGCAGTTCTTC. Its translation: CASSFVSVGQFF.